This T cell receptor beta chain was identified during a study of Ad26.COV2.S vaccination and SARS-CoV-2 variants. Whole-study context: A COV1001 Ad26.COV2.S trial-arm participant provided the sample. Into the muscle, Ad26.COV2.S was dosed once or twice, 56 days apart.

With regard to this clone: What it recognizes is unknown.

V was pared by 4 bases and J by 4 bases, with 12 bases of the junction left unmatched. CDR1 and CDR2 from the germline V gene are LNHDA and SQIVND (reference sequence). CDR3 length: 16 residues. Here immunoSEQ multiplex PCR was the method, and the copy in TCRdb shows in-frame clones only, minus some. The table has 350,000 to 400,000 clones, 70% to 90% seen once. Notes on the study in general: Marked by substantial breadth, spike-specific CD8+ and CD4+ T cell responses were reportedly seen after vaccination.

Stated treatment: 19 received Ad26.COV2.S at low or high dose, single or two shots; roughly five received placebo; per-sample allocation not given. Day 63 after the first injection of vaccine or placebo was the sampling time. The sequence was collected from a person between 18 and 65 years old who received the Ad26.COV2.S COVID-19 vaccine or a placebo. The sequencing used peripheral blood, collected in a trial of Ad26.COV2.S vaccine versus placebo. The genes are TRBV19 and TRBJ2-7, with 8 bases lining up with TRBD1. This CDR3 is CASSKGQGRTFYEQYF. DNA of the CDR3: TGTGCCAGTAGTAAAGGACAGGGTCGTACCTTTTACGAGCAGTACTTC.